Below are 21 T cell receptor beta chains sequenced from a single sample in a study of blood T cell repertoires in COVID-19. Sequenced by immunoSEQ multiplex PCR; TCRdb stores in-frame clones only, minus some. The sample holds roughly 190,000 clones, 65% to 85% seen once. Sequencing was carried out using peripheral blood. These receptors came from a human donor with acute or convalescent COVID-19. The donor label of this sample is uncertain.

CDR3: CASSVSGGQETQYF. The CDR3 nucleotides read TGTGCCAGCAGCGTTAGCGGGGGACAAGAGACCCAGTACTTC. V and J are TRBV3-1 (or the pseudogene TRBV3-2) and TRBJ2-5, with 9 bases fitting TRBD2. The V and J ends lost 5 bases and 2 bases, in that order; junction bases with no gene match: 3. The CDR3 covers 14 residues. Germline CDR1 and CDR2: LGHDT and YNNKEL (reference sequence).

This clone has a single count. The V call is TRBV11-3, the J call TRBJ2-7; 9 bases agree with TRBD2. The CDR3 loop spans 15 amino acids. CDR1 and CDR2 from the germline V gene are SGHNT and YENEEA. V dropped 2 bases and J dropped 4; count of bases not matched to a gene: 6. CDR3 amino acids: CASSLYGLAGYEQYF. CDR3 in DNA: TGTGCCAGCAGCTTATACGGGCTAGCGGGATACGAGCAGTACTTC.

V gene TRBV7-9 combines with J gene TRBJ1-4; perhaps TRBD1 as D (5 bases). Trimming left V 4 bases short and J 4 bases short, with 13 bases between. The germline gives CDR1 SEHNR, CDR2 FQNEAQ (reference sequence). The length of the CDR3 is 15 residues. CDR3 DNA: TGTGCCAGCAGCTCTGCTACAGGCCATAATGAAAAACTGTTTTTT. It translates to CASSSATGHNEKLFF.

V usage is TRBV6-1 and J usage is TRBJ1-2; 9 positions match TRBD1. Germline trimming cut 2 bases from V and 7 bases from J; bases unmatched to any gene: 5. The CDR3 is 14 residues long. Germline loops: CDR1 MNHNS, CDR2 SASEGT. CDR3 nucleotide sequence: TGTGCCAGCAGTGAAACGACAGGGGGATCTGGCTACACCTTC. Translating gives CASSETTGGSGYTF.

This rearrangement joins TRBV9 to TRBJ1-3, with TRBD1 matching over 7 bases. CDR3 length equals 14 residues. Unmatched junction bases numbered 7, after V lost 3 bases and J lost 7 bases. CDR1 and CDR2 (germline): SGDLS, YYNGEE. CDR3 sequence reads: CASSGPTGKNTIYF. DNA of the CDR3: TGTGCCAGCAGCGGCCCGACAGGGAAGAACACCATATATTTT.

The V gene is TRBV4-1, the J gene TRBJ1-4; tentatively, D is TRBD1 (6 bases). The V end lost 4 bases, the J end lost 7 bases, and 16 bases lay between the germline ends. This CDR3 has 15 amino acids. Germline V gene lookup returns CDR1 MGHRA and CDR2 YSYEKL. This chain's CDR3 is CASSPDGGQGEKLFF. The CDR3 DNA is TGCGCCAGCAGCCCAGACGGGGGGCAGGGTGAAAAACTGTTTTTT.

The chain uses TRBV27 and TRBJ1-6, with a weak D call TRBD1 (6 bases). Trimming shortened V by 3 bases and J by 6 bases, and 12 bases separated the two germline ends. This CDR3 has 15 residues. Germline lookup yields CDR1 MNHEY and CDR2 SMNVEV (reference sequence). CDR3 sequence reads: CASSFYREGNSPLHF. The CDR3 DNA reads as TGTGCCAGCAGTTTCTACAGGGAGGGTAATTCACCCCTCCACTTT.

J is TRBJ1-5 and V is TRBV18; 7 positions match TRBD1. This CDR3 has 16 residues. V lost 2 bases and J lost 0; bases outside the gene matches: 4. Germline loops: CDR1 KGHSH, CDR2 LQKENI. The CDR3 nucleotides are TGTGCCAGCTCACCAAAGGACAGGCATAGCAATCAGCCCCAGCATTTT. As protein: CASSPKDRHSNQPQHF. The full variable domain, rest sourced from reference TRBV18 and TRBJ1-5, is NAGVMQNPRHLVRRRGQEARLRCSPMKGHSHVYWYRQLPEEGLKFMVYLQKENIIDESGMPKERFSAEFPKEGPSILRIQQVVRGDSAAYFCASSPKDRHSNQPQHFGDGTRLSIL.

This sequence joins TRBV27 and TRBJ1-1; no firm D call. The CDR3 length is 15 residues. CDR1 and CDR2 from the germline V gene are MNHEY and SMNVEV (reference sequence). Trimming cost V 4 bases and J 4 bases, with 16 bases left between them. CDR3 sequence reads: CASSSRPVRGTEAFF. CDR3 in DNA: TGTGCCAGCAGTTCCAGACCGGTACGGGGCACTGAAGCTTTCTTT.

A single count supports this clone. The chain joins TRBV13 to TRBJ1-5; D might be TRBD1 (6 bases). The CDR3 length is 15 residues. With 3 bases removed from V and 4 bases from J, the gap between germline ends came to 13 bases. CDR1 and CDR2 (germline): PRHDT, FYEKMQ (reference sequence). The CDR3 region is CASSFGGGWNQPQHF. CDR3 nucleotides: TGTGCCAGCAGCTTTGGGGGGGGCTGGAATCAGCCCCAGCATTTT.

J is TRBJ2-7 and V is TRBV6-5, with TRBD1 as a possible D gene (5 bases). Germline CDR1 is MNHEY and CDR2 is SVGAGI. The CDR3 totals 15 residues. The V end lost 2 bases, the J end lost 1 base, and 12 bases lay between the germline ends. CDR3 region: CASSYAADSSYEQYF. The CDR3 bases are TGTGCCAGCAGTTACGCGGCTGACAGTTCCTACGAGCAGTACTTC.

The chain combines TRBV2 with TRBJ1-1; no reliable D call. V lost 4 bases and J lost 1, with 7 bases in between. Germline V gene lookup returns CDR1 SNHLY and CDR2 FYNNEI. CDR3 length equals 13 residues. This chain's CDR3 is CASSGSENTEAFF. DNA of the CDR3: TGTGCCAGCAGTGGGAGTGAGAACACTGAAGCTTTCTTT.

This chain links TRBV7-2 with TRBJ2-3, with 7 nucleotides matching TRBD1. Germline V gene data show CDR1 as SGHTA and CDR2 as FQGNSA. The CDR3 is 14 amino acids. Germline trimming cut 3 bases from V and 6 bases from J; bases unmatched to any gene: 6. CDR3: CASSFTTGTDTQYF. In DNA form, the CDR3 reads TGTGCCAGCAGCTTCACGACAGGGACCGATACGCAGTATTTT.

The rearrangement links TRBV7-2 to TRBJ1-5, with TRBD1 matching 11 bases. Germline CDR1 SGHTA, CDR2 FQGNSA. The J segment lost 7 bases and the V segment lost 5 bases, leaving 10 bases of the junction unmatched. The CDR3 length is 16 residues. CDR3 in DNA: TGTGCCAGCAGCCCTCGGACAGGGGGCAAAGACCAGCCCCAGCATTTT. It is translated as CASSPRTGGKDQPQHF.

This clone came up a few times. The V call is TRBV28, the J call TRBJ2-7; D perhaps matches TRBD2 (6 bases). Trimming shortened V by 3 bases and J by 9 bases, and 18 bases separated the two germline ends. The CDR3 runs 14 residues. The germline gives CDR1 MDHEN, CDR2 SYDVKM. Written as DNA, the CDR3 is TGTGCCAGCAGTTTGCGGGGACTGGCCATGGGGCAGTACTTC. Amino acid sequence: CASSLRGLAMGQYF.

The chain links TRBV9 to TRBJ2-1; TRBD2 might be the D (6 bases). CDR1 and CDR2 from the germline V gene are SGDLS and YYNGEE. Trimming removed 6 bases from V and 2 bases from J, with 12 bases in between. The CDR3 has 14 residues. CDR3 loop: CASMRGVPYNEQFF. CDR3 sequence (DNA): TGTGCCAGCATGCGCGGGGTACCCTACAATGAGCAGTTCTTC.

V is TRBV6-5 and J is TRBJ2-2; D possibly corresponds to TRBD2 (5 bases). Trimming pared 7 bases from V and 7 bases from J, leaving 16 bases between. Germline-derived CDR1 and CDR2 are MNHEY and SVGAGI. The CDR3 is made up of 14 amino acids. Here the CDR3 DNA reads TGTGCCAGCAAGATCCTTACAGCGGACGGGGAGCTGTTTTTT. It specifies CASKILTADGELFF.

This chain links TRBV12-3 or TRBV12-4 with TRBJ1-6; weak D call: TRBD1 (5 bases). The CDR3 spans 13 residues. The V end lost 0 bases, the J end lost 13 bases, and 10 bases lay between the germline ends. The CDR3 loop is CASSLAQGYPLHF. In DNA form, the CDR3 reads TGTGCCAGCAGTTTAGCGCAGGGTTATCCCCTCCACTTT.

This CDR3 is CASFPTENTEAFF. CDR3 coding DNA: TGTGCCAGCTTTCCTACAGAGAACACTGAAGCTTTCTTT. This rearrangement joins TRBV6-5 to TRBJ1-1; D unresolved. Germline V gene sequence: CDR1 MNHEY, CDR2 SVGAGI. Deletions cut 8 bases from V and 1 base from J, with 11 bases between. This CDR3 region has 13 residues.

Only a few counts were recorded for this clone. The gene calls are TRBV9 and TRBJ1-1; D is perhaps TRBD1 (5 bases). V gave up 4 bases and J gave up 0 bases, with 13 bases separating them. The CDR3 runs to 15 residues. CDR1 and CDR2 (germline): SGDLS, YYNGEE. Here the CDR3 DNA reads TGTGCCAGCAGCCTCAACGACAGACTGAACACTGAAGCTTTCTTT. This encodes CASSLNDRLNTEAFF. Supplemented by reference TRBV9 and TRBJ1-1, the full variable domain reads DSGVTQTPKHLITATGQRVTLRCSPRSGDLSVYWYQQSLDQGLQFLIQYYNGEERAKGNILERFSAQQFPDLHSELNLSSLELGDSALYFCASSLNDRLNTEAFFGQGTRLTVV.

This clone was counted between two and nine times. The chain links TRBV12-5 to TRBJ2-5; 10 nucleotides line up with TRBD2. The germline CDR1 and CDR2 sequences are LGHNT and FRNRAP. CDR3 length: 16 amino acids. J gave up 5 bases and V 0 bases, and 6 bases lay outside the gene matches. The CDR3 bases are TGTGCTAGTGGTTTGGTGACTAGCGGGCGCGGGGAGACCCAGTACTTC. Protein sequence: CASGLVTSGRGETQYF.